One T cell receptor beta chain is described in this entry. This entry comes from a study of blood T cell repertoires in COVID-19. Data came from immunoSEQ multiplex PCR; TCRdb stores just in-frame clones and leaves some out. Of 200,000 to 250,000 clones in the sample, 70% to 90% were seen once. V was clipped by 6 bases and J by 4 bases, with 15 bases between them. Looked up from germline, CDR1 is LNHNV and CDR2 is YYDKDF (reference sequence). This CDR3 comprises 14 residues. This TCR was recovered from a man in his forties or fifties who had recovered from COVID-19. This chain links TRBV15 with TRBJ1-2; D gene unclear. The sequencing input was PBMCs or T cells enriched from blood (not recorded which). The DNA for the CDR3 is TGTGCCACCAGTGACGGACTCCTAGGCTATGGCTACACCTTC. Translating it yields CATSDGLLGYGYTF.